In its sample, the clone carrying this TCR beta chain was seen many times. This sample is part of a study of early T cells in non-severe SARS-CoV-2 infection. V lost 1 base, J lost 6 bases, and 3 bases stayed unmatched. The CDR3 runs 13 residues. Looked up from germline, CDR1 is SEHNR and CDR2 is FQNEAQ (reference sequence). TCRdb recomputed calls from the 5' RACE reads with MiXCR, one row per CDR3 protein. In the table there are about 72,000 distinct CDR3 sequences, approximately 8.3% of which are singletons. Sequenced material: whole blood. The chain carries TRBV7-9 and TRBJ2-7; 7 bases are a match to TRBD2. This receptor was taken from an adult who was a healthcare worker with PCR-confirmed SARS-CoV-2 infection or an uninfected control (not recorded which). Written as DNA, the CDR3 is TGTGCCAGCAGCTTAGGCGGGAGTGCCGAGCAGTACTTC. Translated, it gives CASSLGGSAEQYF.